Shown below are 31 T cell receptor beta chains from a single sample sequenced in a study of blood T cells in healthy people across ages. A J-beta primer mix and a sample-barcoded 5' primer were used in a second PCR of roughly 7 to 12 cycles. TCRdb redid the calling of the 5' RACE reads with MiXCR, one entry per CDR3 protein. The table records more than 600,000 distinct CDR3 sequences, around a quarter of them present only once. These records were also assigned to another study, of T cells of mothers and their children.

What was sequenced was blood. The receptors derive from a boy between 5 and 17 years old in good health.

In its sample, this clonotype was seen a few times. The chain recombines TRBV19 with TRBJ1-1; maybe TRBD1 (6 bases). Germline assignment: CDR1 LNHDA and CDR2 SQIVND (reference sequence). V dropped 6 bases and J dropped 3 bases, with 11 bases sitting between them. There are 13 residues in the CDR3. The CDR3 protein is CASRRGVDTEAFF. CDR3 bases: TGTGCCAGTAGAAGGGGGGTGGACACTGAAGCTTTCTTT.

The table lists this clonotype with a few counts. The V call is TRBV7-9, the J call TRBJ2-5, with TRBD2 matching over 7 bases. The germline CDR1 and CDR2 sequences are SEHNR and FQNEAQ (reference sequence). The CDR3 runs 15 residues. V shed 2 bases and J 1 base; nucleotides not matched to a gene: 4. The CDR3 is CASSLTGGFQETQYF. As DNA, the CDR3 is TGTGCCAGCAGCTTAACGGGAGGTTTCCAAGAGACCCAGTACTTC.

The gene calls are TRBV7-2 and TRBJ2-4; 9 nucleotides match TRBD1. The CDR3 has 15 amino acids. CDR1 and CDR2 (germline): SGHTA, FQGNSA. Unmatched junction bases numbered 3, after V lost 3 bases and J lost 3 bases. The CDR3 nucleotides read TGTGCCAGCAGCTTGACAGGGGGAGGCAAAAACATTCAGTACTTC. It codes for CASSLTGGGKNIQYF.

CDR3 loop: CASGFLTGGHEQYF. In DNA, the CDR3 is TGTGCTAGTGGTTTTTTGACAGGGGGGCACGAGCAGTACTTC. The genes are TRBV12-5 and TRBJ2-7; 9 bases are shared with TRBD1. V dropped 3 bases and J dropped 5; count of bases not matched to a gene: 5. From germline, CDR1 is LGHNT and CDR2 FRNRAP. This CDR3 region has 14 residues.

This chain connects TRBV25-1 to TRBJ2-3; TRBD2 agrees at 9 bases. CDR3 size: 18 residues. Germline V gives CDR1 MGHDK, CDR2 SYGVNS. The ends lost 3 bases at V and 4 bases at J; junction bases unmatched: 14. The CDR3 loop is CASSEKVLSGSDADTQYF. The CDR3 nucleotides are TGTGCCAGCAGTGAGAAAGTCCTTAGCGGGAGCGACGCAGATACGCAGTATTTT. The whole variable domain, filled in from reference TRBV25-1 and TRBJ2-3, reads EADIYQTPRYLVIGTGKKITLECSQTMGHDKMYWYQQDPGMELHLIHYSYGVNSTEKGDLSSESTVSRIRTEHFPLTLESARPSHTSQYLCASSEKVLSGSDADTQYFGPGTRLTVL.

The chain links TRBV12-5 to TRBJ1-1; 7 nucleotides line up with TRBD1. After removal of 2 bases from V and 2 bases from J, the junction contained 5 bases not matched to a gene. Germline V CDR1 and CDR2: LGHNT, FRNRAP. The CDR3 is 15 residues long. CDR3 DNA sequence: TGTGCTAGTGGTTTGAGGGGACAGCTTAACACTGAAGCTTTCTTT. Amino acid sequence: CASGLRGQLNTEAFF. The variable domain in full, with the rest retrieved from reference TRBV12-5 and TRBJ1-1, is DARVTQTPRHKVTEMGQEVTMRCQPILGHNTVFWYRQTMMQGLELLAYFRNRAPLDDSGMPKDRFSAEMPDATLATLKIQPSEPRDSAVYFCASGLRGQLNTEAFFGQGTRLTVV.

This clonotype appeared many times. This CDR3 reads CASSYGSPRDEQFF. In nucleotides, the CDR3 is TGTGCCAGCAGTTATGGGAGCCCAAGGGATGAGCAGTTCTTC. V gene TRBV28 combines with J gene TRBJ2-1; perhaps TRBD2 as D (5 bases). Trimming stripped 4 bases from V and 8 bases from J, with 15 bases between. CDR1 is MDHEN, CDR2 SYDVKM, per germline. This CDR3 contains 14 residues. Drawing the rest from reference TRBV28 and TRBJ2-1, the complete variable domain is DVKVTQSSRYLVKRTGEKVFLECVQDMDHENMFWYRQDPGLGLRLIYFSYDVKMKEKGDIPEGYSVSREKKERFSLILESASTNQTSMYLCASSYGSPRDEQFFGPGTRLTVL.

This chain joins TRBV5-1 and TRBJ2-5; 14 nucleotides line up with TRBD2. The CDR3 covers 16 residues. The junction had 7 bases not matched to a gene; V was cut back by 3 bases and J by 6 bases. Germline assignment: CDR1 SGHRS and CDR2 YFSETQ. The CDR3 here is CASSSRLAGGPQTQYF. CDR3 nucleotides: TGCGCCAGCAGCTCCAGACTAGCGGGAGGGCCCCAGACCCAGTACTTC.

This clonotype was recorded only once. The V gene is TRBV20-1, the J gene TRBJ2-5, with 15 bases that match TRBD2. Germline assignment: CDR1 DFQATT and CDR2 SNEGSKA (reference sequence). With V trimmed by 6 bases and J by 7 bases, 6 bases remained unmatched. The CDR3 spans 14 residues. Here the CDR3 reads CSASSGLAGGTQYF. The DNA of the CDR3 is TGCAGTGCCAGCTCGGGACTAGCGGGAGGGACCCAGTACTTC.

J is TRBJ2-3 and V is TRBV6-4, with D possibly being TRBD1 (6 bases). The CDR3 has 13 amino acids. V gave up 4 bases and J gave up 4 bases, with 9 bases separating them. Germline V gives CDR1 MRHNA, CDR2 SNTAGT. CDR3 sequence reads: CASSGKGADTQYF. CDR3 nucleotide sequence: TGTGCCAGCAGTGGGAAGGGGGCAGATACGCAGTATTTT.

The chain joins TRBV12-5 to TRBJ2-5; 10 nucleotides agree with TRBD2. The J call is uncertain, as TRBJ2-1 better fits the DNA end. The CDR3 loop spans 16 amino acids. The germline gives CDR1 LGHNT, CDR2 FRNRAP. The CDR3 region has the DNA TGTGCTAGTGCCCCGGTTCTGCAGCGGGGGGGCAATGAGCAGTTCTTC. It codes for CASAPVLQRGGNEQFF.

This clonotype showed up just a few times. V usage is TRBV18 and J usage is TRBJ2-3; 7 bases are shared with TRBD2. V shed 1 base, J shed 2 bases, and the junction held 3 bases outside the gene matches. The CDR3 loop spans 15 amino acids. Germline lookup yields CDR1 KGHSH and CDR2 LQKENI. In DNA form, the CDR3 reads TGTGCCAGCTCACCACACGGGGGGATCACAGATACGCAGTATTTT. Its translation: CASSPHGGITDTQYF.

This clonotype has only a few counts. This rearrangement joins TRBV12-3 or TRBV12-4 to TRBJ2-1; D perhaps matches TRBD1 (6 bases). Between the trimmed V and J ends, which lost 4 bases and 4 bases, there was a span of 14 bases. This CDR3 region has 15 residues. CDR3 protein: CASSSPGTPYNEQFF. DNA for the CDR3: TGTGCCAGCAGTTCCCCCGGGACACCTTACAATGAGCAGTTCTTC.

This clonotype was seen more than once but under ten times. This rearrangement joins TRBV5-1 to TRBJ1-6; 7 nucleotides align to TRBD1. Per the germline V gene, CDR1 is SGHRS and CDR2 is YFSETQ. The CDR3 is made up of 17 amino acids. With 0 bases clipped from V and 8 bases from J, the junction kept 11 bases outside the gene matches. Written as DNA, the CDR3 is TGCGCCAGCAGCTTGGCTGCCCAGGGGGGCTCCTATTCACCCCTCCACTTT. It specifies CASSLAAQGGSYSPLHF.

The chain combines TRBV6-1 with TRBJ1-5; TRBD1 matches 9 bases. The germline V gene has CDR1 MNHNS and CDR2 SASEGT. Unmatched junction bases numbered 5, after V lost 4 bases and J lost 1 base. The CDR3 contains 16 residues. The CDR3 DNA is TGTGCCAGCAGTGGGCAGACAGGGGGGAGCAATCAGCCCCAGCATTTT. This sequence encodes CASSGQTGGSNQPQHF.

This sequence joins TRBV29-1 and TRBJ2-5; a weak D match, TRBD1 (6 bases). Near its end, the DNA agrees better with TRBJ2-1, so the J call may be wrong. There are 13 residues in the CDR3. Looked up from germline, CDR1 is SQVTM and CDR2 is ANQGSEA. This chain's CDR3 is CSVDRRGGNEQFF. The CDR3 DNA is TGCAGCGTAGACCGCAGGGGTGGAAATGAGCAGTTCTTC.

This clonotype was seen more than once but under ten times. The V gene is TRBV28, the J gene TRBJ1-1; no reliable D call. Trimming left V 2 bases short and J 11 bases short, with 15 bases between. Germline V CDR1 and CDR2: MDHEN, SYDVKM. The CDR3 is made up of 13 amino acids. The CDR3 sequence: CASSLPGVAGAFF. CDR3 sequence (DNA): TGTGCCAGCAGTTTACCCGGGGTGGCGGGGGCTTTCTTT.

The V gene is TRBV6-1, the J gene TRBJ2-1, with 11 bases identical to TRBD1. V lost 2 bases to trimming and J lost 6 bases; unmatched junction nucleotides: 6. The CDR3 consists of 16 residues. In germline, CDR1 is MNHNS, CDR2 SASEGT. As DNA, the CDR3 is TGTGCCAGCAGTGAAACCGGGACAGGGGGTGGCAATGAGCAGTTCTTC. Translated: CASSETGTGGGNEQFF.

The table lists this clonotype with a few counts. This chain joins TRBV5-1 and TRBJ1-2; TRBD1 is a possible D gene (5 bases). The germline V and J ends were trimmed by 3 bases and 8 bases, with 17 bases remaining between them. The germline CDR1 and CDR2 sequences are SGHRS and YFSETQ. The CDR3 runs 14 residues. Written as DNA, the CDR3 is TGCGCCAGCAGCTCTGACGGTGAGGGACTCGGCTACACCTTC. Amino acids: CASSSDGEGLGYTF. Full variable domain (rest looked up from reference TRBV5-1 and TRBJ1-2): KAGVTQTPRYLIKTRGQQVTLSCSPISGHRSVSWYQQTPGQGLQFLFEYFSETQRNKGNFPGRFSGRQFSNSRSEMNVSTLELGDSALYLCASSSDGEGLGYTFGSGTRLTVV.

The chain couples TRBV5-1 to TRBJ2-5; D possibly matches TRBD1 or TRBD2 (5 bases each). CDR3 length equals 16 residues. Germline V gene data show CDR1 as SGHRS and CDR2 as YFSETQ. The V and J ends lost 4 bases and 1 base respectively, with 17 bases between them. The CDR3 region is CASSGTDEPFQETQYF. The CDR3 DNA sequence: TGCGCCAGCAGCGGGACCGATGAGCCGTTCCAAGAGACCCAGTACTTC.

The V and J genes are TRBV25-1 and TRBJ2-7; D gene uncertain. CDR1 MGHDK and CDR2 SYGVNS come from the germline V gene. This CDR3 has 12 amino acids. V was cut by 1 base and J by 6 bases, with 7 bases left in between. For the CDR3, the DNA is TGTGCCAGCAGTGAATTTTGGGCCGAGCAGTACTTC. This encodes CASSEFWAEQYF.

This clonotype has only a few counts. The chain joins TRBV6-4 to TRBJ2-1; no firm D call. The CDR3 covers 15 residues. Trimming pared 3 bases from V and 8 bases from J, leaving 17 bases between. The germline V gene has CDR1 MRHNA and CDR2 SNTAGT. In DNA form, the CDR3 reads TGTGCCAGCAGTGAGGGGTCCGCCCCTCTCCATGAGCAGTTCTTC. As protein: CASSEGSAPLHEQFF.

This clonotype was observed a handful of times. The V gene is TRBV7-2, the J gene TRBJ2-5, with 7 bases fitting TRBD2. The CDR3 contains 15 residues. The V and J ends lost 4 bases and 5 bases, in that order; junction bases with no gene match: 10. From germline, CDR1 is SGHTA and CDR2 FQGNSA. The CDR3 DNA follows: TGTGCCAGCAGCTACACGGGATCCGGGGGGGAGACCCAGTACTTC. This encodes CASSYTGSGGETQYF.

This clonotype turned up a few times. The chain couples TRBV6-6 to TRBJ2-5; no reliable D call. V lost 5 bases to trimming and J lost 2 bases, with 6 bases between them. The CDR3 has 12 residues. Germline V CDR1 and CDR2: MNHNY, SVGAGI (reference sequence). The CDR3 nucleotides are TGTGCCAGCAGTAACACACAAGAGACCCAGTACTTC. Translation: CASSNTQETQYF.

In this sample, this clonotype turned up a few times. The V call is TRBV12-3 or TRBV12-4, the J call TRBJ2-1; 11 bases line up with TRBD2. The CDR3 runs to 21 residues. J lost 0 bases, V lost 5 bases, and 18 bases had no gene match. The CDR3 spells CASSPTGLAGLVKSSYNEQFF. CDR3 sequence (DNA): TGTGCCAGCAGTCCCACTGGACTAGCGGGTCTGGTAAAAAGCTCCTACAATGAGCAGTTCTTC.

This clonotype has a handful of counts. The chain joins TRBV20-1 to TRBJ2-5, with D possibly being TRBD2 (6 bases). Between the trimmed V and J ends, which lost 6 bases and 4 bases, there was a span of 24 bases. The CDR3 spans 16 residues. The germline V gene encodes CDR1 DFQATT and CDR2 SNEGSKA (reference sequence). The CDR3 here is CSAITLAAASRETQYF. The CDR3 region has the DNA TGCAGTGCCATAACTTTAGCGGCAGCCTCACGAGAGACCCAGTACTTC.

The V call is TRBV15, the J call TRBJ2-1; perhaps TRBD2 as D (7 bases). Germline V gene data show CDR1 as LNHNV and CDR2 as YYDKDF (reference sequence). This CDR3 comprises 15 residues. Trimming removed 6 bases at V and 6 bases at J, with 18 bases between. The CDR3 nucleotides read TGTGCCACCAGTCTAACTAGGGGGGGATCCAATGAGCAGTTCTTC. Translation: CATSLTRGGSNEQFF. Variable domain in full (rest from reference TRBV15 and TRBJ2-1): DAMVIQNPRYQVTQFGKPVTLSCSQTLNHNVMYWYQQKSSQAPKLLFHYYDKDFNNEADTPDNFQSRRPNTSFCFLDIRSPGLGDTAMYLCATSLTRGGSNEQFFGPGTRLTVL.

The chain recombines TRBV6-2 or TRBV6-3 with TRBJ2-1; 10 nucleotides line up with TRBD1. J lost 2 bases, V lost 2 bases, and 12 bases had no gene match. CDR3 length: 19 residues. Germline CDR1 is MNHEY and CDR2 is SVGEGT. The chain's CDR3 is CASSYETGGLAGPYNEQFF. CDR3 coding DNA: TGTGCCAGCAGTTACGAGACAGGGGGCCTAGCGGGTCCCTACAATGAGCAGTTCTTC.

This clonotype was observed a single time. V gene TRBV5-4 combines with J gene TRBJ2-5; the D gene is possibly TRBD1 (5 bases). Matching the DNA end better, TRBJ2-7 makes the J call doubtful. This CDR3 spans 13 amino acids. Germline CDR1 SGHNT, CDR2 YYREEE (reference sequence). This CDR3 reads CASSLEGVSEQYF. CDR3 bases: TGTGCCAGCAGCTTGGAAGGGGTGAGCGAGCAGTACTTC.

This clonotype was counted a few times. The chain combines TRBV7-9 with TRBJ1-3, with D possibly being TRBD1 (5 bases). The CDR3 length is 16 residues. CDR1 SEHNR and CDR2 FQNEAQ come from the germline V gene (reference sequence). The V gene lost 5 bases and the J gene lost 0 bases, with 14 bases spanning the gap. CDR3 sequence (DNA): TGTGCCAGCAGCCTGACGTGGGACCCCTCTGGAAACACCATATATTTT. Translation: CASSLTWDPSGNTIYF.

The chain couples TRBV28 to TRBJ1-1, with D perhaps matching TRBD1 (5 bases). CDR3 length: 20 amino acids. The V and J ends lost 2 bases and 7 bases respectively, with 32 bases between them. Germline V lookup: CDR1 MDHEN, CDR2 SYDVKM. The CDR3: CASSLNFWHLGRAPNGEAFF. The CDR3 DNA follows: TGTGCCAGCAGTTTAAATTTTTGGCACCTAGGCAGGGCGCCCAACGGTGAAGCTTTCTTT.